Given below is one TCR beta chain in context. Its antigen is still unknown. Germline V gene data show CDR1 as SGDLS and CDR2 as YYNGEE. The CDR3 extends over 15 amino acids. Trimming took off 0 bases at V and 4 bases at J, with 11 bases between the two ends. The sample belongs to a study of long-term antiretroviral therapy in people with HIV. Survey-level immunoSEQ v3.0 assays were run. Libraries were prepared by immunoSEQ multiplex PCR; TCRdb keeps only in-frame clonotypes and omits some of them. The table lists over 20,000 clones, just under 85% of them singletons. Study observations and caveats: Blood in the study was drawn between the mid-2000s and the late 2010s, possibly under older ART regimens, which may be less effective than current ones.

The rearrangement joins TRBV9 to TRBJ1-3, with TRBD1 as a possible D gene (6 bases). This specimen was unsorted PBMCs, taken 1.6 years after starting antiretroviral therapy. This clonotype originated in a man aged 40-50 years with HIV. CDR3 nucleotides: TGTGCCAGCAGCGTAGGGACAGCGAGAGGAAACACCATATATTTT. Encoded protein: CASSVGTARGNTIYF.